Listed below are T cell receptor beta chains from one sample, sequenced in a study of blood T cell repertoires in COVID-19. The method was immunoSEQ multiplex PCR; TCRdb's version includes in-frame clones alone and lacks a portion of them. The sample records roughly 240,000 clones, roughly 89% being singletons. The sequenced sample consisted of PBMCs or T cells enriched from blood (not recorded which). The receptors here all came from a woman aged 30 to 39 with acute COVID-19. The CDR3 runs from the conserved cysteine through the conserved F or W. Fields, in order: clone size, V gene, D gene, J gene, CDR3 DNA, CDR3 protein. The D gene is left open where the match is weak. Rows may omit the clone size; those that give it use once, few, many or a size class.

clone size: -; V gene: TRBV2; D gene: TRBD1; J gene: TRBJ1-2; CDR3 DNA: TGTGCCAGCAGTTCTCGAGGACAGGGGGCTTATGGCTACACCTTC; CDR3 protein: CASSSRGQGAYGYTF
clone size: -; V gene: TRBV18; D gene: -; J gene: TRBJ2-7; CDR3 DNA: TGTGCCAGCTCACCTAGAACGAATCCGAACGAGCAGTACTTC; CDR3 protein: CASSPRTNPNEQYF
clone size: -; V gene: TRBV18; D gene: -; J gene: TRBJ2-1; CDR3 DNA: TGTGCCAGCTCACCACCGAACAGCAACAATGAGCAGTTCTTC; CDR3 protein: CASSPPNSNNEQFF
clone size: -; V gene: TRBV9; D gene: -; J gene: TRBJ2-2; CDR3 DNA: TGTGCCAGCAGCGTATTAGGGACTCCCAGAATCACCGGGGAGCTGTTTTTT; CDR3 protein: CASSVLGTPRITGELFF
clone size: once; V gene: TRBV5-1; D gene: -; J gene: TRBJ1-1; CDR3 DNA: TGCGCCAGCAGCTTGGACAGGGAGATTTTTGAAGCTTTCTTT; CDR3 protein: CASSLDREIFEAFF
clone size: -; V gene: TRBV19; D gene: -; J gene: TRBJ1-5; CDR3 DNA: TGTGCCAGTACCCTCTCAGGCATGCATCAGCCCCAGCATTTT; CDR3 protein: CASTLSGMHQPQHF
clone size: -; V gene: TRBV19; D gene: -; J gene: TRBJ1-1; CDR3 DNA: TGTGCCAGTAGTGAGTACGCGAGGAACACTGAAGCTTTCTTT; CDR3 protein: CASSEYARNTEAFF
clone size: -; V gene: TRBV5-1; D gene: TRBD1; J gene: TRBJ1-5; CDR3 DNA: TGCGCCAGCAGCTTTGGGACAGGACAACAGCCCCAGCATTTT; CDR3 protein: CASSFGTGQQPQHF
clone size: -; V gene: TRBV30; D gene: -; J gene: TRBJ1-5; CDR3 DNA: TGTGCCTGCCCAGATCGACAGGAGGAAAATAGAAAGGTTCAGCCCCAGCATTTT; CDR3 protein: CACPDRQEENRKVQPQHF
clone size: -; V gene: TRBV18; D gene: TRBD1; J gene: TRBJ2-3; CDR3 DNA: TGTGCCAGCTCACCTTCGGGACAGGGAATTGATACGCAGTATTTT; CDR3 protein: CASSPSGQGIDTQYF
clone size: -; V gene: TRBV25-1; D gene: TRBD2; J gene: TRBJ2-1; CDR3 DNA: TGTGCCAGCAGTGGCCGGGGGGGCCACAATGAGCAGTTCTTC; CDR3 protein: CASSGRGGHNEQFF
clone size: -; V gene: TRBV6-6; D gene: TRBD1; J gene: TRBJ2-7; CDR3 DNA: TGTGCCAGCAGTTACCCCACCCGGGACAGGGCCTACGAGCAGTACTTC; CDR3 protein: CASSYPTRDRAYEQYF
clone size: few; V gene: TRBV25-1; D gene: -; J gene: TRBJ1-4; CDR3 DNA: TGTGCCAGCAGTGTCGAACACGGAGCGAATGAAAAACTGTTTTTT; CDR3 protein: CASSVEHGANEKLFF
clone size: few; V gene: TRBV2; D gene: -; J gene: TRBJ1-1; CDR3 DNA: TGTGCCAGCTCACACATGAACACTGAAGCTTTCTTT; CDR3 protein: CASSHMNTEAFF
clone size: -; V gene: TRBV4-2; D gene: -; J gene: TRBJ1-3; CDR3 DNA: TGTGCCAGCAGCCAAGAGGAGACCCTATCTGGAAACACCATATATTTT; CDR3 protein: CASSQEETLSGNTIYF
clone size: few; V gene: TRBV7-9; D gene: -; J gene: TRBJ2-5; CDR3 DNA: TGTGCCAGCAGCCCAAAAGGGGGAGAGACCCAGTACTTC; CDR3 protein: CASSPKGGETQYF
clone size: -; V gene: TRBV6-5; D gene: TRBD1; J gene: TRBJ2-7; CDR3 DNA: TGTGCCAGCAGTCGGACAGGGGTCCCCTACGAGCAGTACTTC; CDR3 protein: CASSRTGVPYEQYF
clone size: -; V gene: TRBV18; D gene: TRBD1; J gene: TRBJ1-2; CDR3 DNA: TGTGCCAGCTCCCGAGGGACAGCTTACTATGGCTACACCTTC; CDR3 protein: CASSRGTAYYGYTF
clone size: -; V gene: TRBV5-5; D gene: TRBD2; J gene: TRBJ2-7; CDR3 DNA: TGTGCCAGCAGCTTGGTGGGGGGGAAGGACGAGCAGTACTTC; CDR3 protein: CASSLVGGKDEQYF
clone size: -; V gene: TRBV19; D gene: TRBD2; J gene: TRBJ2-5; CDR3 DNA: TGTGCCAGTAGTGCCGGACTTACCGGGACTAGCGCCCAAGAGACCCAGTACTTC; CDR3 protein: CASSAGLTGTSAQETQYF
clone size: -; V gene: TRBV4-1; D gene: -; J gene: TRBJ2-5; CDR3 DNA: TGCGCCAGCAGCCGGACCTTGGGGGGTCAAGAGACCCAGTACTTC; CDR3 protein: CASSRTLGGQETQYF
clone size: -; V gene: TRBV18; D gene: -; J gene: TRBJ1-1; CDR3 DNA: TGTGCCAGCTCACCGGTAGTGATGAACACTGAAGCTTTCTTT; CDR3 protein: CASSPVVMNTEAFF
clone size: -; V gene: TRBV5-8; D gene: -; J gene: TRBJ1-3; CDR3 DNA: TGTGCCAGCAGCCGGAAGTCTGACAGCTCTGGAAACACCATATATTTT; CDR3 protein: CASSRKSDSSGNTIYF
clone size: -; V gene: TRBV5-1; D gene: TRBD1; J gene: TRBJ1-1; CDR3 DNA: TGCGCCAGCAGCTTGTCCCAGGGGGGAACTGAAGCTTTCTTT; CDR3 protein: CASSLSQGGTEAFF
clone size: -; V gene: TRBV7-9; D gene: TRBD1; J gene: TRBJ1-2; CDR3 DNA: TGTGCCAGCAGCCCTTCTACAGGGGGCGCCGACTATGGCTACACCTTC; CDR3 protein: CASSPSTGGADYGYTF
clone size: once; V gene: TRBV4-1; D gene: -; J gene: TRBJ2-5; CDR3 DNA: TGCGCCAGCAGCCAAGTAACAGGAGAAGAGACCCAGTACTTC; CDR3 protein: CASSQVTGEETQYF
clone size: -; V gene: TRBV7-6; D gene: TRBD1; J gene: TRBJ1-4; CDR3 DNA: TGTGCCAGCAGCTTAGAAGGGGGCAATGAAAAACTGTTTTTT; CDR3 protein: CASSLEGGNEKLFF
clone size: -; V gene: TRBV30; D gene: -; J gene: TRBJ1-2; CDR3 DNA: TGTGCCTGGTGTCACTTACCTAACTATGGCTACACCTTC; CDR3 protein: CAWCHLPNYGYTF
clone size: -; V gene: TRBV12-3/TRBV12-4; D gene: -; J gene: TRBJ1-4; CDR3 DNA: TGTGCCAGCAGTTTACGGACAGCAGAAAAACTGTTTTTT; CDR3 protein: CASSLRTAEKLFF
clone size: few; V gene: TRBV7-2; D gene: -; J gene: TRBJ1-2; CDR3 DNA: TGTGCCAGCATCCTCGATGGGAGGGACTATGGCTACACCTTC; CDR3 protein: CASILDGRDYGYTF
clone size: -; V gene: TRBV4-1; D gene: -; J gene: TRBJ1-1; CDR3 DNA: TGCGCCAGCAGCCGGACAGTGAACACTGAAGCTTTCTTT; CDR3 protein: CASSRTVNTEAFF
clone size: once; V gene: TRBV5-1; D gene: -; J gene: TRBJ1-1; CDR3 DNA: TGCGCCAGCAGCCCCCGGACAGCTAACACTGAAGCTTTCTTT; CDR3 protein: CASSPRTANTEAFF
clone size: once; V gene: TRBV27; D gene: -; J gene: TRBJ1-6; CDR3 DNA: TGTGCCAGCAGATTCAGCTCCTATAATTCACCCCTCCACTTT; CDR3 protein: CASRFSSYNSPLHF
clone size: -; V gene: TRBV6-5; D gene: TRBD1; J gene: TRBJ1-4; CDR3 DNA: TGTGCCAGCAACGAGGACAGGATTAATGAAAAACTGTTTTTT; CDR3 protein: CASNEDRINEKLFF
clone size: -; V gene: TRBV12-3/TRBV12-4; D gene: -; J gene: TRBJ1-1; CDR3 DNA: TGTGCCAGCAGTGGTCCAGTGAACACTGAAGCTTTCTTT; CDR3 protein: CASSGPVNTEAFF
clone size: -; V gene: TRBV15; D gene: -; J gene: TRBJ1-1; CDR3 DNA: TGTGCCACCAGCAGAGACCCTAGAGAGAACACTGAAGCTTTCTTT; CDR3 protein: CATSRDPRENTEAFF
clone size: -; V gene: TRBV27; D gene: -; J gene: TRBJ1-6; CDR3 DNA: TGTGCCAGCTCCTCCAGAGGCCTTGGCGATTCACCCCTCCACTTT; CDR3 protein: CASSSRGLGDSPLHF